These T cell receptor beta chains were read from a single sample in a study of regulatory T cells in long-lasting Graves disease. Each CDR3 protein is one row after TCRdb ran MiXCR on the multiplex PCR reads. The sample gives 700,000 or so distinct CDR3 sequences, 30% of which show up once; about 42% is in the top ten. This specimen was peripheral blood mononuclear cells (PBMCs), taken when the disease was refractory, from a patient treated with antithyroid drugs. The receptors were sampled from a female donor with Graves disease. CDR3s include the opening cysteine and the closing phenylalanine or tryptophan.

cdr3_aa j_call v_call
CASLRLGEKLFF TRBJ1-4 TRBV6-1
CASSVGGAGGTEAFF TRBJ1-1 TRBV9
CASSFRGFGTEAFF TRBJ1-1 TRBV27
CASSYSFLGTGEREAFF TRBJ1-1 TRBV6-5
CASSLDGAGADTEAFF TRBJ1-1 TRBV5-1
CASSPDDRVAEAFF TRBJ1-1 TRBV7-3
CASSPYRGSNTEAFF TRBJ1-1 TRBV7-8
CASSFASANEKLFF TRBJ1-4 TRBV11-2
CASSPENSAYGYTF TRBJ1-2 TRBV18
CASSPDPSRETQYF TRBJ2-5 TRBV7-2
CASSLGGSLGALSYEQYF TRBJ2-7 TRBV7-2
CASSLNRFGAEGYTF TRBJ1-2 TRBV5-1
CASSPSPSGYEQYF TRBJ2-7 TRBV2
CAWSSRGPDQPQHF TRBJ1-5 TRBV30
CASSLAGFPREIF TRBJ1-1 TRBV7-9
CSVTEAPLREQYF TRBJ2-7 TRBV29-1
CASRIRSSYEQYF TRBJ2-7 TRBV28
CSVHGTSGSYEQYF TRBJ2-7 TRBV29-1
CASELYSGNTIYF TRBJ1-3 TRBV6-1
CASSLRAGVGQPQHF TRBJ1-5 TRBV7-2
CASSQPGGFEKLFF TRBJ1-4 TRBV3-1
CSAAAGTGNTEAFF TRBJ1-1 TRBV20-1
CASRPDSSSSYEQYF TRBJ2-7 TRBV19
CASSLAGTSGRRQTPYF TRBJ2-7 TRBV7-2
CASRPRSGRASPDTQYF TRBJ2-3 TRBV19
CASSATSGRGGETQYF TRBJ2-5 TRBV11-2
CAWSGGLNSPLHF TRBJ1-6 TRBV30
CASSSQGSLAGYEQYF TRBJ2-7 TRBV5-1
CSASRGLQPWRTEAFF TRBJ1-1 TRBV20-1
CATSRASRAGVIRTPPGYTF TRBJ1-2 TRBV15
CASSPKLDLGDF TRBJ2-7 TRBV7-9
CASSQEKGARNTEAFF TRBJ1-1 TRBV3-1
CASSTPQGNEQFF TRBJ2-1 TRBV19
CASSHPTGVDGYTF TRBJ1-2 TRBV12-3/TRBV12-4
CASSLVGGEGYTEAFF TRBJ1-1 TRBV28
CASSPKWNEQYF TRBJ2-7 TRBV12-3/TRBV12-4
CASSLVSGAVNEKLFF TRBJ1-4 TRBV5-1
CASSLGQGSNTEAFF TRBJ1-1 TRBV5-1
CAWSGLTGELFF TRBJ2-2 TRBV30
CASSYSIAYEQYF TRBJ2-7 TRBV6-5
CSVFPSSKGDGYTF TRBJ1-2 TRBV29-1
CASRSEAGFSYEQYF TRBJ2-7 TRBV11-2
CSVRQYQETQYF TRBJ2-5 TRBV29-1
CASSPRAYRGTEAFF TRBJ1-1 TRBV25-1
CASSVHGDGEQYF TRBJ2-7 TRBV2
CASSPRRGATNEKLFF TRBJ1-4 TRBV12-3/TRBV12-4
CAWSVTASNQPQHF TRBJ1-5 TRBV30
CASSFTGGGEKLFF TRBJ1-4 TRBV11-2
CASSSLAGGNIQYF TRBJ2-4 TRBV12-3/TRBV12-4
CASSHTQGRTEAFF TRBJ1-1 TRBV3-1
CASSPDRATTGELFF TRBJ2-2 TRBV12-3/TRBV12-4
CASSDSTGELFF TRBJ2-2 TRBV6-1
CASSPGTSGRFNEQYF TRBJ2-7 TRBV5-5
CSASHLNQPQHF TRBJ1-5 TRBV20-1
CAIKPGGRGTGELFF TRBJ2-2 TRBV6-1
CASSPSSGLNEKLFF TRBJ1-4 TRBV11-2
CASSLTSGSQETQYF TRBJ2-5 TRBV5-4
CASSQTSGNAGAKNIQYF TRBJ2-4 TRBV5-1
CASSRQGLSYNSPLHF TRBJ1-6 TRBV11-2